The present T cell receptor (beta chain) was sequenced within a study of blood T cell repertoires in COVID-19. V shed 2 bases and J shed 6 bases, with 8 bases lying between them. The CDR3 totals 13 residues. This clone was detected only once. Sequenced by immunoSEQ multiplex PCR; TCRdb stores in-frame clones only, minus some. Of some 54,000 clones in the sample, roughly four fifths were seen once. Sequencing was done on a sample of peripheral blood. The TCR was taken from a woman aged 55-69 years with acute or convalescent COVID-19. V is TRBV12-3 or TRBV12-4 and J is TRBJ1-5; weak D call: TRBD1 (5 bases). CDR3 amino acids: CASSLQGTQPQHF. CDR3 DNA: TGTGCCAGCAGTTTACAGGGTACTCAGCCCCAGCATTTT.